This TCR beta chain originates from a study of blood T cell repertoires in COVID-19. Whole-study context: The cDNA or gDNA used as material had been derived from T cells, B-cell-depleted T cells, or PBMCs.

Source study methods: The authors estimated nucleated cell counts from reference gene primer amplification. The table came from immunoSEQ multiplex PCR; TCRdb's copy has only in-frame clones and leaves some out. V and J calls and clone size are as listed in that table; D and trimming were resolved from the DNA. The sample yields 400,000 to 450,000 clones, less than 95% seen once. The CDR3 runs 15 residues. V lost 8 bases, J lost 5 bases, and 10 bases stayed unmatched. The germline CDR1 and CDR2 sequences are MRHNA and SNTAGT. In terms of age and location, participants ranged from roughly 18 to 90 years and lived in about 25 US areas.

This chain uses TRBV6-4 with TRBJ2-1; 9 nucleotides align to TRBD2. The sequenced sample was PBMCs or T cells enriched from blood (not recorded which). This clonotype was sampled from a man in his late teens or twenties who had recovered from COVID-19. CDR3 DNA sequence: TGTGCCAGCCAATTCTTAGCGGGAGCCCACAATGAGCAGTTCTTC. Translating gives CASQFLAGAHNEQFF.